The present T cell receptor beta chain was sequenced within a study of shared clonotypes between healthy human individuals. Study-level results: The naive CD4 repertoires of a few donors were compared, and roughly 5% of clonotypes were shared. Rarefaction showed sorted-subset sequencing was incomplete despite large depth.

Naive CD8 cells were CD45RO-negative, positively selected for CCR7, excluding terminally differentiated effector memory CD45RA+ cells. A deep-level run was used for the assay. TCRdb keeps only in-frame clones here, not all; method: immunoSEQ multiplex PCR. Of approximately 1.9 million clones listed, 85% to 95% were seen once; the top ten hold 1.5% to 2%. This CDR3 is 19 amino acids long. In germline, CDR1 is SGHVS, CDR2 FQNEAQ. Trimming removed 5 bases from V and 2 bases from J; junction bases left unmatched: 21. Comment on this clone: Antigen specificity is unknown.

The clonotype comes from a man in his late teens or twenties in good health. Some clones in this sample may be carry-over from other donors' samples. Source material: naive CD8+ T cells from PBMCs. The chain employs TRBV7-8 and TRBJ2-7, with 7 nucleotides matching TRBD1. CDR3 DNA sequence: TGTGCCAGCAGCCTACCGACAGGGTTGGTCGACCAGGACACCTACGAGCAGTACTTC. Translating it yields CASSLPTGLVDQDTYEQYF.